This TCR beta chain was captured in a study of T cell responses to AZD1222 COVID-19 vaccine. Germline CDR1 and CDR2: MDHEN and SYDVKM. Trimming removed 9 bases from V and 1 base from J, with 10 bases in between. The CDR3 length is 14 residues. With respect to this clone: As yet, its antigen is unknown.

Broader study findings: Only six or seven AZD1222 recipients were seropositive at baseline. Across spike, vaccine-associated CD4 TCRs were found, dominant at 160-218 and 743-854.

Here immunoSEQ multiplex PCR was the method, and the copy in TCRdb shows in-frame clones only, minus some. The sample records fewer than 110,000 clones, about 86% being singletons. V usage is TRBV28 and J usage is TRBJ2-6; D gene uncertain. This clonotype was sampled from an adult in good health. Sequencing was performed on peripheral blood, taken on day 0 of AZD1222 vaccination. The CDR3 reads CASRRGSGANVLTF. CDR3 coding DNA: TGTGCCAGTAGGCGTGGGTCTGGGGCCAACGTCCTGACTTTC.